This T cell receptor beta chain was recorded in a study of graft-versus-host responses after intestinal transplantation. TCRdb's copy holds only in-frame clones and misses some; the assay was immunoSEQ multiplex PCR. The sample carries about 24,000 clones, almost 40% recorded once. Broader study findings: Allografts of patients with graft-donor T cell macrochimerism showed high graft-versus-host to host-versus-graft clone ratios. Association was observed between peak circulating GvH clone levels and early post-transplant HvG declines.

Researchers sorted proliferating CFSE-low CD3+CD4+ and CD3+CD8+ responders once the reaction had finished. This clonotype originated in a human patient who received an intestinal transplant. The input for sequencing was alloreactive CD4+ T cells from a mixed lymphocyte reaction culture, taken before intestinal transplant. Subset given: CFSE-low proliferating T cells sorted from approximately 6-day pre-transplant mixed lymphocyte reaction (GvH or HvG direction).

The CDR3 DNA follows: TGTGCCAGCAGGGGGCAAGGTAGAGCCCACAATGAGCAGTTCTTC. Protein sequence: CASRGQGRAHNEQFF. The chain is built from TRBV28 and TRBJ2-1; D may be TRBD1 (5 bases). Germline V CDR1 and CDR2: MDHEN, SYDVKM. Trimming took 6 bases from V and 5 from J, leaving 17 bases between them. The CDR3 is made up of 15 amino acids.